What follows is one T cell receptor beta chain and its context. Germline V CDR1 and CDR2: LGHDT, YNNKEL (reference sequence). CDR3 length equals 17 residues. Trimming removed 4 bases from V and 4 bases from J; junction bases left unmatched: 13. This record belongs to a study of blood T cell repertoires in COVID-19. Across the study: T cells, B-cell-depleted T cells, or PBMCs provided the cDNA or gDNA that served as material.

Original methodology: Amplification of reference gene primers was used by the study to estimate nucleated cell counts. Profiled with immunoSEQ multiplex PCR; TCRdb holds only in-frame clones, not every one. The V and J calls and the clone size are those of that table, but D and trimming were determined from the DNA. This table holds a few hundred thousand clones, 85% to 90% found once. Seattle-derived patients entered the study during active infection and were followed longitudinally. Sequences were obtained from peripheral blood. The TCR originated in a woman aged 50 to 60 with COVID-19, enrolled during active disease. V is TRBV3-1 (or the pseudogene TRBV3-2) and J is TRBJ2-1, with 7 positions matching TRBD2. CDR3 region: CASSPLHRDYLYNEQFF. The CDR3 DNA follows: TGTGCCAGCAGCCCTCTTCACCGGGACTACCTTTACAATGAGCAGTTCTTC.